This passage covers 26 T cell receptor beta chains from one sample sequenced in a study of shared clonotypes between healthy human individuals. The repertoire was sequenced with immunoSEQ multiplex PCR; TCRdb's copy has only in-frame clones and lacks some. Among under 850,000 clones listed, approximately 92% were seen once. Positive CCR7 selection of CD45RO-negative cells yielded the naive CD8 cells, and terminally differentiated effector memory CD45RA+ cells were excluded. Sample: naive CD8+ T cells sorted from blood. The source is a man under 40 in good health.

The rearrangement joins TRBV4-1 to TRBJ2-3, with TRBD2 identical over 14 bases. Germline-derived CDR1 and CDR2 are MGHRA and YSYEKL. V lost 1 base to trimming and J lost 5 bases; unmatched junction nucleotides: 2. The CDR3 is made up of 16 amino acids. CDR3 protein: CASSQGLAGGRDTQYF. The CDR3, as DNA: TGCGCCAGCAGCCAAGGACTAGCGGGAGGGAGAGATACGCAGTATTTT.

CDR3 sequence: CASSETSGATDTQYF. Written as DNA, the CDR3 is TGTGCCAGCAGTGAAACTAGCGGGGCCACAGATACGCAGTATTTT. J is TRBJ2-3 and V is TRBV6-1, with TRBD2 identical over 10 bases. CDR3 size: 15 residues. Germline CDR1 MNHNS, CDR2 SASEGT. Germline trimming cut 2 bases from V and 2 bases from J; bases unmatched to any gene: 1.

This clone is a singleton in its sample. V usage is TRBV13 and J usage is TRBJ2-7; D gene uncertain. The germline gives CDR1 PRHDT, CDR2 FYEKMQ (reference sequence). Trimming cost V 0 bases and J 4 bases, with 7 bases left between them. The CDR3 extends over 13 amino acids. The CDR3 reads CASSLGSFYEQYF. In nucleotides, the CDR3 is TGTGCCAGCAGCTTAGGGTCTTTTTACGAGCAGTACTTC.

The V and J genes are TRBV5-1 and TRBJ2-7, with 10 bases matching TRBD1. With 3 bases clipped from V and 6 bases from J, the junction kept 6 bases outside the gene matches. The germline V gene encodes CDR1 SGHRS and CDR2 YFSETQ. The CDR3 has 14 residues. Written as DNA, the CDR3 is TGCGCCAGCAGCTCCGGGACAGGGGCTGCCGAGCAGTACTTC. Protein sequence: CASSSGTGAAEQYF.

The rearrangement links TRBV5-1 to TRBJ2-7, with D possibly matching TRBD1 (5 bases). Trimming took 0 bases from V and 2 from J, leaving 18 bases between them. CDR3 length: 17 amino acids. CDR1 SGHRS and CDR2 YFSETQ come from the germline V gene. CDR3 amino acids: CASSLGQTGPKTYEQYF. CDR3 nucleotides: TGCGCCAGCAGCTTGGGGCAAACAGGCCCGAAAACCTACGAGCAGTACTTC.

The chain combines TRBV15 with TRBJ2-1; D possibly matches TRBD1 or TRBD2 (5 bases each). The CDR3 totals 13 residues. Germline lookup yields CDR1 LNHNV and CDR2 YYDKDF (reference sequence). The V and J ends lost 9 bases and 8 bases respectively, with 17 bases between them. CDR3 nucleotides: TGTGCCACTCGAGGGGCACGGCCCGATGAGCAGTTCTTC. Translated: CATRGARPDEQFF.

The chain carries TRBV28 and TRBJ2-3; TRBD2 is a possible D gene (5 bases). CDR3 length equals 17 residues. The germline CDR1 and CDR2 sequences are MDHEN and SYDVKM. Trimming shortened V by 6 bases and J by 1 base, and 20 bases separated the two germline ends. As DNA, the CDR3 is TGTGCCAGCAGCAGCCCCGAGGGTGATCTGCGCACAGATACGCAGTATTTT. This codes for CASSSPEGDLRTDTQYF.

This clone has a single count. The chain has TRBV5-1 and TRBJ2-1; 9 bases agree with TRBD1. The CDR3 is made up of 16 amino acids. The germline V gene encodes CDR1 SGHRS and CDR2 YFSETQ. The ends lost 2 bases at V and 4 bases at J; junction bases unmatched: 7. The CDR3 DNA follows: TGCGCCAGCAGCTTTGAGACAGGGGGTCCGTACAATGAGCAGTTCTTC. Encoded protein: CASSFETGGPYNEQFF.

This chain links TRBV30 with TRBJ2-2, with 13 bases aligning to TRBD2. The CDR3 covers 15 residues. Germline loops: CDR1 GTSNPN, CDR2 SVGIG (reference sequence). Trimming removed 1 base from V and 7 bases from J; junction bases left unmatched: 3. CDR3 sequence (DNA): TGTGCCTGGAGTGAGGGACTAGCGGGAAACGGGGAGCTGTTTTTT. Protein sequence: CAWSEGLAGNGELFF.

The gene calls are TRBV7-3 and TRBJ2-1; TRBD2 agrees at 11 bases. Germline V gene lookup returns CDR1 SGHTA and CDR2 FQGTGA. This CDR3 is built from 20 residues. The V gene end was trimmed by 1 base and the J gene end by 7 bases; junction bases not matched to a gene: 18. CDR3 nucleotides: TGTGCCAGCAGCTTAAGTCCAACGTCGGAACTAGCGGGAGATTCGAATGAGCAGTTCTTC. This gives the protein CASSLSPTSELAGDSNEQFF.

The chain links TRBV2 to TRBJ1-1; D perhaps matches TRBD1 (5 bases). CDR1 is SNHLY, CDR2 FYNNEI, per germline. Trimming pared 3 bases from V and 5 bases from J, leaving 13 bases between. The CDR3 length is 14 residues. CDR3 DNA sequence: TGTGCCAGCAGTGATGTAGGGGCGGAAACTGAAGCTTTCTTT. Translation: CASSDVGAETEAFF.

This clone showed up just a few times. The chain uses TRBV27 and TRBJ2-1; D perhaps matches TRBD2 (5 bases). CDR3 length: 12 amino acids. Germline CDR1 and CDR2: MNHEY and SMNVEV (reference sequence). Trimming pared 5 bases from V and 7 bases from J, leaving 9 bases between. The CDR3 DNA is TGTGCCAGCAGTACCCCGGGGAATGAGCAGTTCTTC. Translation gives CASSTPGNEQFF.

The rearrangement links TRBV4-1 to TRBJ2-1; tentatively, D is TRBD2 (5 bases). The V end was cut by 4 bases, the J end by 5 bases, with 9 bases between. The CDR3 is 13 residues long. CDR1 MGHRA and CDR2 YSYEKL come from the germline V gene. The CDR3 spells CASSLSGNNEQFF. CDR3 DNA: TGCGCCAGCAGCCTTTCGGGAAACAATGAGCAGTTCTTC.

This chain joins TRBV9 and TRBJ1-2; D is possibly TRBD1 (5 bases). Germline lookup yields CDR1 SGDLS and CDR2 YYNGEE. CDR3 length equals 20 residues. Trimming removed 4 bases at V and 4 bases at J, with 32 bases between. The CDR3 sequence: CASSPGPLSSGSGSTYGYTF. The CDR3 region has the DNA TGTGCCAGCAGCCCGGGGCCTCTTTCTTCGGGTTCGGGTTCTACCTATGGCTACACCTTC.

The chain combines TRBV5-4 with TRBJ1-2, with TRBD1 as a possible D gene (6 bases). The CDR3 has 14 residues. The ends were cut back, 0 bases at V and 6 bases at J, with 12 bases in the middle. Germline V gene data show CDR1 as SGHNT and CDR2 as YYREEE (reference sequence). The DNA for the CDR3 is TGTGCCAGCAGCTTGGCGGGGGCGTACGATGGCTACACCTTC. Translating it yields CASSLAGAYDGYTF.

This chain uses TRBV7-6 with TRBJ2-1, with D maybe TRBD2 (6 bases). This CDR3 spans 15 amino acids. The germline gives CDR1 SGHVS, CDR2 FNYEAQ. Trimming took 5 bases from V and 4 from J, leaving 15 bases between them. CDR3 in amino acids: CASSDSGRGYNEQFF. In DNA, the CDR3 is TGTGCCAGCAGCGACTCTGGACGGGGGTACAATGAGCAGTTCTTC.

V is TRBV6-5 and J is TRBJ2-1; D call uncertain. Germline V gene lookup returns CDR1 MNHEY and CDR2 SVGAGI. There are 13 residues in the CDR3. V was trimmed by 4 bases and J by 8 bases, leaving 12 bases between them. The CDR3 protein is CASSSLLLDEQFF. The CDR3 DNA follows: TGTGCCAGCAGTTCCCTCCTTTTGGATGAGCAGTTCTTC.

The rearrangement joins TRBV4-3 to TRBJ1-2, with a tentative D call TRBD1 (5 bases). The CDR3 contains 13 residues. The germline V gene encodes CDR1 LGHNA and CDR2 YSLEER. Trimming removed 4 bases from V and 8 bases from J, with 14 bases in between. Here the CDR3 DNA reads TGCGCCAGCAGCCCAGACGTGGGGCTGGGCTACACCTTC. Translation gives CASSPDVGLGYTF.

This chain uses TRBV7-6 with TRBJ2-3; D call uncertain. Trimming shortened V by 3 bases and J by 2 bases, and 12 bases separated the two germline ends. The CDR3 covers 15 residues. Germline CDR1 and CDR2: SGHVS and FNYEAQ. Here the CDR3 DNA reads TGTGCCAGCAGCTTTTCCGGTTTTCCCACAGATACGCAGTATTTT. Translating gives CASSFSGFPTDTQYF.

This chain links TRBV27 with TRBJ2-2; D unresolved. The germline gives CDR1 MNHEY, CDR2 SMNVEV (reference sequence). This CDR3 contains 14 residues. V lost 5 bases and J 4 bases, leaving 11 bases between the germline ends. Here the CDR3 reads CASSASPSTGELFF. CDR3 in DNA: TGTGCCAGCAGTGCCTCACCCAGCACCGGGGAGCTGTTTTTT.

This chain links TRBV27 with TRBJ2-2; 16 bases are shared with TRBD2. The V gene's germline CDR1 is MNHEY and CDR2 SMNVEV (reference sequence). The junction had 12 bases not matched to a gene; V was cut back by 3 bases and J by 5 bases. The CDR3 covers 20 residues. In DNA form, the CDR3 reads TGTGCCAGCAGTTTCCGTATACCGGGACTAGCGGGAGGGCTAACCGGGGAGCTGTTTTTT. This sequence encodes CASSFRIPGLAGGLTGELFF.

The CDR3 loop reads CASSVQGEAEKLFF. In DNA form, the CDR3 reads TGTGCCAGCAGCGTCCAGGGGGAGGCTGAAAAACTGTTTTTT. The V gene is TRBV9, the J gene TRBJ1-4; TRBD1 agrees at 7 bases. The CDR3 sequence is 14 residues long. J lost 7 bases, V lost 2 bases, and 5 bases had no gene match. Per the germline V gene, CDR1 is SGDLS and CDR2 is YYNGEE.

This clone has just one count. V usage is TRBV7-9 and J usage is TRBJ1-1; D is uncertain. Trimming stripped 4 bases from V and 8 bases from J, with 14 bases between. Germline V gene sequence: CDR1 SEHNR, CDR2 FQNEAQ (reference sequence). This CDR3 spans 13 amino acids. CDR3 sequence: CASSSSEAREAFF. CDR3 nucleotide sequence: TGTGCCAGCAGCTCGTCAGAAGCAAGGGAAGCTTTCTTT.

The V gene is TRBV21-1, the J gene TRBJ2-7. TRBV21-1 is a pseudogene. The CDR3 consists of 16 residues. The CDR3 protein is CAITSTSVESWCEQYF. The CDR3 DNA is TGTGCCATCACTTCAACTTCGGTGGAATCGTGGTGCGAGCAGTACTTC.

The J gene is TRBJ2-7, the V gene TRBV7-2; D is uncertain. CDR1 and CDR2 (germline): SGHTA, FQGNSA. The CDR3 runs to 12 residues. Trimming took off 8 bases at V and 3 bases at J, with 11 bases between the two ends. CDR3 DNA sequence: TGTGCCAGCTCTTATACTCTCTACGAGCAGTACTTC. Its translation is CASSYTLYEQYF.

CDR3 region: CATSRGMAQRTDTQYF. The CDR3 nucleotides read TGTGCCACCAGCAGAGGCATGGCACAGCGCACAGATACGCAGTATTTT. This chain connects TRBV15 to TRBJ2-3; no firm D call. Looked up from germline, CDR1 is LNHNV and CDR2 is YYDKDF (reference sequence). This CDR3 is 16 amino acids long. V was trimmed by 1 base and J by 1 base, leaving 12 bases between them.